Listed here are 9 T cell receptor beta chains from one sample, sequenced in a study of blood T cell repertoires in COVID-19. The data were produced by immunoSEQ multiplex PCR, yet TCRdb's version contains in-frame clones alone and is incomplete. The sample includes under 300,000 clones, more than 80% of them seen just once. Input material: peripheral blood. These receptors were collected from a woman aged 25 to 39 with active or convalescent COVID-19.

The rearrangement uses TRBV6-2 or TRBV6-3 and TRBJ2-7; possibly TRBD1 for D (6 bases). Germline V gene data show CDR1 as MNHEY and CDR2 as SVGEGT. The CDR3 sequence is 16 residues long. Trimming pared 4 bases from V and 2 bases from J, leaving 18 bases between. The CDR3 reads CASSSFRGVNTYEQYF. The CDR3 DNA follows: TGTGCCAGCAGTTCCTTCAGGGGCGTCAACACCTACGAGCAGTACTTC.

The chain joins TRBV4-1 to TRBJ1-1; 7 bases fit TRBD1. Per the germline V gene, CDR1 is MGHRA and CDR2 is YSYEKL. The CDR3 length is 16 residues. V lost 4 bases to trimming and J lost 1 base; unmatched junction nucleotides: 9. CDR3 bases: TGCGCCAGCAGCCTGGGTGCCGGACAGGAGAACACTGAAGCTTTCTTT. Amino acid sequence: CASSLGAGQENTEAFF.

The chain employs TRBV5-4 and TRBJ1-2; the match to TRBD1 covers 7 bases. Losses at the gene ends were 3 bases for V and 2 bases for J; bases not matched to a gene: 4. CDR1 and CDR2 (germline): SGHNT, YYREEE (reference sequence). This CDR3 is 14 amino acids long. The CDR3 sequence is CASSSRQGNYGYTF. In nucleotides, the CDR3 is TGTGCCAGCAGCTCACGACAGGGAAACTATGGCTACACCTTC.

The chain couples TRBV7-2 to TRBJ1-1; D is perhaps TRBD1 (5 bases). The ends were cut back, 5 bases at V and 3 bases at J, with 16 bases in the middle. The germline gives CDR1 SGHTA, CDR2 FQGNSA. The CDR3 contains 15 residues. The CDR3 region is CASSLSGGRDTEAFF. As DNA, the CDR3 is TGTGCCAGCAGCCTGAGCGGGGGAAGAGACACTGAAGCTTTCTTT.

This clone was observed a few times. This chain uses TRBV19 with TRBJ2-7; TRBD1 matches 8 bases. Germline CDR1 is LNHDA and CDR2 is SQIVND (reference sequence). V lost 3 bases to trimming and J lost 0 bases; unmatched junction nucleotides: 4. CDR3 length: 15 amino acids. As DNA, the CDR3 is TGTGCCAGTAGTATCACAGGGGGAAACTCCTACGAGCAGTACTTC. Encoded protein: CASSITGGNSYEQYF.

The rearrangement joins TRBV5-1 to TRBJ2-3; 11 bases line up with TRBD2. CDR1 is SGHRS, CDR2 YFSETQ, per germline. The CDR3 runs 12 residues. V dropped 4 bases and J dropped 10; count of bases not matched to a gene: 2. The CDR3 is CASSAGLAAQYF. In DNA, the CDR3 is TGCGCCAGCAGCGCGGGACTAGCGGCGCAGTATTTT.

The chain is built from TRBV12-3 or TRBV12-4 and TRBJ1-5, with unresolved D. The CDR3 length is 13 residues. V was trimmed by 3 bases and J by 5 bases, leaving 8 bases between them. CDR3 sequence (DNA): TGTGCCAGCAGTTTGCGGGGAGATCAGCCCCAGCATTTT. Amino acids: CASSLRGDQPQHF.

The rearrangement joins TRBV6-5 to TRBJ1-2, with TRBD1 matching 8 bases. There are 12 residues in the CDR3. CDR1 MNHEY and CDR2 SVGAGI come from the germline V gene. With V trimmed by 7 bases and J by 6 bases, 4 bases remained unmatched. This CDR3 is CASTRGPDGYTF. Here the CDR3 DNA reads TGTGCCAGCACCAGGGGGCCCGATGGCTACACCTTC.

The chain uses TRBV6-2 or TRBV6-3 and TRBJ2-7; TRBD1 agrees at 9 bases. The CDR3 covers 15 residues. The ends lost 4 bases at V and 4 bases at J; junction bases unmatched: 8. CDR1 and CDR2 (germline): MNHEY, SVGEGT. For the CDR3, the DNA is TGTGCCAGCAGTTTCACAGGGGGCGGTATGTACGAGCAGTACTTC. Protein: CASSFTGGGMYEQYF.